This TCR beta chain was documented in a study of T cell responses to AZD1222 COVID-19 vaccine. Produced via immunoSEQ multiplex PCR; TCRdb's table is partial and in-frame only. Here the sample spans approximately 110,000 clones, about 85% being singletons. Details on this clone: The antigen is undetermined.

Points from the study as a whole: The repertoires were collected only after the peak T cell response. Across the whole spike, CD4 TCRs peaked at regions 160-218 and 743-854.

Germline CDR1 and CDR2: SGHNT and YYREEE (reference sequence). This CDR3 has 16 amino acids. The V segment lost 4 bases and the J segment 3 bases; nucleotides outside the gene matches: 12. This TCR derives from an adult in good health. The sequences come from peripheral blood, collected on day 0 of AZD1222 vaccination. The V gene is TRBV5-4, the J gene TRBJ2-7; 8 positions match TRBD2. The CDR3 protein is CASSPGAGGGNYEQYF. The CDR3 DNA reads TGTGCCAGCAGCCCTGGGGCGGGCGGGGGGAACTACGAGCAGTACTTC.